The entry that follows covers one TCR beta chain sequence. The target antigen is unknown. A much larger clone differs from this one at a single base, so this may be a read error. The data stem from a study of blood T cells in healthy people across ages. The authors ran a second PCR of 7 to 11 cycles using a sample-barcoded 5' primer and a J-beta primer mix. TCRdb passed the 5' RACE reads through MiXCR, listing each CDR3 protein once. The table includes 650,000 or so distinct CDR3 sequences, around 50% detected once. General study points: A greater number of naive CD4+ cells and higher diversity distinguished long-lived donors from aged donors.

Sequencing was done on a sample of blood. This clonotype originated in a woman of 80 years or more in good health.

This CDR3 is CASSLLAGSSYNEQYF. The CDR3 DNA reads TGTGCCAGCAGCTTGTTAGCGGGTAGCTCCTACAATGAGCAGTACTTC. This chain uses TRBV11-2 with TRBJ2-5, with 7 positions matching TRBD2. Germline CDR1 is SGHAT and CDR2 is FQNNGV. Germline trimming cut 3 bases from V and 11 bases from J; bases unmatched to any gene: 18. The CDR3 is made up of 16 amino acids.